The 29 T cell receptor beta chains given below trace back to one sample, sequenced in a study of blood T cell repertoires in COVID-19. The table came from immunoSEQ multiplex PCR; TCRdb's copy has only in-frame clones and leaves some out. The sample shows over 200,000 clones, roughly 80% of them seen only once. Input material: peripheral blood. The source is a woman aged 40 to 50 with active or convalescent COVID-19.

The chain carries TRBV5-6 and TRBJ1-2, with D possibly being TRBD1 (5 bases). CDR1 is SGHDT and CDR2 is YYEEEE in the germline V gene. This CDR3 comprises 14 residues. The V end was cut by 0 bases, the J end by 3 bases, with 9 bases between. The CDR3 DNA reads TGTGCCAGCAGCTTGGTAGGGGTCGACTATGGCTACACCTTC. It yields the protein CASSLVGVDYGYTF.

This clone was seen just once. The genes are TRBV21-1 and TRBJ1-1. TRBV21-1 is labeled a pseudogene. The CDR3 covers 13 residues. The CDR3, as DNA: TGTGCCAGCCGAGAGGGATCGAACACTGAAGCTTTCTTT. Translation gives CASREGSNTEAFF.

This clone occurred once. CDR3 coding DNA: TGTGCCAGTACCCCCGGACTAGCGGGGGGGCTTGAGACCCAGTACTTC. It specifies CASTPGLAGGLETQYF. This chain links TRBV19 with TRBJ2-5, with TRBD2 matching over 15 bases. CDR1 is LNHDA and CDR2 is SQIVND in the germline V gene (reference sequence). The CDR3 loop spans 16 amino acids. The V gene end was trimmed by 7 bases and the J gene end by 5 bases; junction bases not matched to a gene: 8.

In this sample, this clone turned up a few times. J is TRBJ1-4 and V is TRBV9; D is undetermined. CDR1 is SGDLS and CDR2 is YYNGEE in the germline V gene. This CDR3 comprises 14 residues. The ends were cut back, 0 bases at V and 1 base at J, with 4 bases in the middle. DNA for the CDR3: TGTGCCAGCAGCGTAGCAGGAACTAATGAAAAACTGTTTTTT. Its protein is CASSVAGTNEKLFF. Full variable domain (remainder filled in from reference TRBV9 and TRBJ1-4): DSGVTQTPKHLITATGQRVTLRCSPRSGDLSVYWYQQSLDQGLQFLIQYYNGEERAKGNILERFSAQQFPDLHSELNLSSLELGDSALYFCASSVAGTNEKLFFGSGTQLSVL.

V gene TRBV2 combines with J gene TRBJ1-1, with 10 bases fitting TRBD1. The J segment lost 6 bases and the V segment lost 6 bases, leaving 7 bases of the junction unmatched. Per germline, CDR1 SNHLY and CDR2 FYNNEI. CDR3 length equals 14 residues. CDR3 residues: CASSPRTGGSEAFF. DNA for the CDR3: TGTGCCAGCAGCCCTAGGACAGGGGGATCTGAAGCTTTCTTT.

The chain uses TRBV6-1 and TRBJ2-3; 10 positions match TRBD1. This CDR3 contains 16 residues. V lost 3 bases and J lost 2; bases outside the gene matches: 5. Germline-derived CDR1 and CDR2 are MNHNS and SASEGT. CDR3 coding DNA: TGTGCCAGCAGTGACCGGGACAGGGGCTTCACAGATACGCAGTATTTT. Translation: CASSDRDRGFTDTQYF.

V usage is TRBV9 and J usage is TRBJ2-1; TRBD1 matches 9 bases. This CDR3 has 16 amino acids. Trimming at V came to 3 bases and at J to 4 bases, leaving 8 bases not matched to a gene. Germline lookup yields CDR1 SGDLS and CDR2 YYNGEE. The CDR3 DNA sequence: TGTGCCAGCAGCGATTCCACAGGGGGCAGGTACAATGAGCAGTTCTTC. Translated, it gives CASSDSTGGRYNEQFF.

This clone has more than one count but fewer than ten. The V call is TRBV28, the J call TRBJ1-2, with 10 bases matching TRBD1. Looked up from germline, CDR1 is MDHEN and CDR2 is SYDVKM. The CDR3 extends over 18 amino acids. J was trimmed by 1 base and V by 4 bases; bases with no gene match: 12. The CDR3 loop is CASSSSLSTGGLNYGYTF. CDR3 DNA sequence: TGTGCCAGCAGTTCTTCCCTCTCGACAGGGGGCCTTAACTATGGCTACACCTTC.

The chain carries TRBV27 and TRBJ1-2, with D possibly matching TRBD1 (5 bases). The CDR3 has 13 residues. The ends were cut back, 5 bases at V and 2 bases at J, with 9 bases in the middle. Germline V CDR1 and CDR2: MNHEY, SMNVEV (reference sequence). The CDR3 DNA reads as TGTGCCAGCAGTCTAACAGGCAACTATGGCTACACCTTC. Translating it yields CASSLTGNYGYTF.

The chain has TRBV28 and TRBJ1-1; D perhaps matches TRBD1 (6 bases). Germline lookup yields CDR1 MDHEN and CDR2 SYDVKM. This CDR3 region has 11 residues. The ends were cut back, 3 bases at V and 11 bases at J, with 10 bases in the middle. CDR3 amino acids: CASSLYRDAFF. As DNA, the CDR3 is TGTGCCAGCAGTTTGTACAGGGACGCTTTCTTT.

The V gene is TRBV11-3, the J gene TRBJ1-2, with a weak D call TRBD1 (5 bases). Germline V gene sequence: CDR1 SGHNT, CDR2 YENEEA. The CDR3 length is 12 residues. V was cut by 5 bases and J by 8 bases, with 12 bases left in between. The chain's CDR3 is CASSRDSWGYTF. CDR3 coding DNA: TGTGCCAGCAGCCGAGACAGCTGGGGCTACACCTTC.

The rearrangement uses TRBV29-1 and TRBJ1-2, with 8 bases lining up with TRBD1. The length of the CDR3 is 15 residues. Unmatched junction bases numbered 11, after V lost 8 bases and J lost 0 bases. The germline gives CDR1 SQVTM, CDR2 ANQGSEA. This CDR3 is CSHAGTGVSNYGYTF. CDR3 coding DNA: TGCAGCCACGCCGGGACAGGAGTGTCTAACTATGGCTACACCTTC.

As concerns this clone: Sequence at one end of the junction differs from germline and may be a read error. The chain is built from TRBV28 and TRBJ2-2, with TRBD1 identical over 9 bases. The CDR3 has 17 amino acids. The germline gives CDR1 MDHEN, CDR2 SYDVKM. The CDR3 reads CASRPLPGTGNPGELFF. CDR3 in DNA: TGTGCCAGCAGGCCCCTTCCCGGGACAGGGAACCCCGGGGAGCTGTTTTTT. The whole variable domain, filled in from reference TRBV28 and TRBJ2-2, reads DVKVTQSSRYLVKRTGEKVFLECVQDMDHENMFWYRQDPGLGLRLIYFSYDVKMKEKGDIPEGYSVSREKKERFSLILESASTNQTSMYLCASRPLPGTGNPGELFFGEGSRLTVL.

In this sample, this clone turned up a few times. Other DNA variants within this sample encode the same CDR3. The chain couples TRBV19 to TRBJ2-2; 16 bases agree with TRBD2. With V trimmed by 6 bases and J by 4 bases, 11 bases remained unmatched. This CDR3 region has 19 residues. CDR1 is LNHDA and CDR2 is SQIVND in the germline V gene (reference sequence). This CDR3 reads CASRPGTSGRGRVTGELFF. CDR3 nucleotide sequence: TGTGCCAGTAGGCCGGGGACTAGCGGGAGGGGGCGTGTCACCGGGGAGCTGTTTTTT.

The chain joins TRBV4-1 to TRBJ1-4; 10 bases map to TRBD1. Germline V gene sequence: CDR1 MGHRA, CDR2 YSYEKL. This CDR3 has 15 amino acids. J gave up 6 bases and V 4 bases, and 5 bases lay outside the gene matches. The CDR3 DNA reads TGCGCCAGCAGCCCTCGACAGGGGGCGTATGAAAAACTGTTTTTT. It specifies CASSPRQGAYEKLFF.

This chain links TRBV7-8 with TRBJ1-5; D is undetermined. The CDR3 contains 15 residues. Between the trimmed V and J ends, which lost 2 bases and 0 bases, there was a span of 8 bases. Germline V gene lookup returns CDR1 SGHVS and CDR2 FQNEAQ. The CDR3 protein is CASSLFRGSNQPQHF. DNA for the CDR3: TGTGCCAGCAGCTTATTCAGAGGTAGCAATCAGCCCCAGCATTTT.

The J gene is TRBJ2-7, the V gene TRBV6-5; 9 positions match TRBD1. Germline CDR1 and CDR2: MNHEY and SVGAGI. This CDR3 region has 15 residues. The V and J ends lost 6 bases and 3 bases, in that order; junction bases with no gene match: 9. The CDR3, as DNA: TGTGCCAGCAGCCTGGGACAGGGTAAGGGCTACGAGCAGTACTTC. Amino acids: CASSLGQGKGYEQYF.

J is TRBJ2-3 and V is TRBV10-3, with D possibly being TRBD2 (5 bases). V lost 6 bases, J lost 4 bases, and 11 bases lay in between. CDR3 length: 13 amino acids. Germline assignment: CDR1 ENHRY and CDR2 SYGVKD. CDR3 coding DNA: TGTGCCATCAGCAGAGAGGGCTCAGATACGCAGTATTTT. As protein: CAISREGSDTQYF.

CDR3 nucleotides: TGTGCCAGTAGTATAGCATGGGGACAGCCATCTGAAAATTCACCCCTCCACTTT. This codes for CASSIAWGQPSENSPLHF. J is TRBJ1-6 and V is TRBV19; TRBD1 matches 7 bases. The CDR3 covers 18 residues. Germline V gene lookup returns CDR1 LNHDA and CDR2 SQIVND (reference sequence). V shed 1 base, J shed 7 bases, and the junction held 13 bases outside the gene matches.

V is TRBV7-3 and J is TRBJ1-1, with a weak D call TRBD1 (5 bases). The V end was cut by 3 bases, the J end by 2 bases, with 7 bases between. The V gene's germline CDR1 is SGHTA and CDR2 FQGTGA. This CDR3 contains 13 residues. For the CDR3, the DNA is TGTGCCAGCAGCTTCGGGACTAACACTGAAGCTTTCTTT. It translates to CASSFGTNTEAFF.

The V gene is TRBV10-2, the J gene TRBJ2-5, with TRBD1 matching over 7 bases. The CDR3 is made up of 16 amino acids. CDR1 and CDR2 (germline): WSHSY, SAAADI. The junction had 13 bases not matched to a gene; V was cut back by 4 bases and J by 5 bases. The CDR3 DNA is TGCGCCAGCAGTGTTGGTGTTTACAGGGGCGGGGAGACCCAGTACTTC. Its translation is CASSVGVYRGGETQYF.

The chain combines TRBV6-1 with TRBJ1-5; TRBD1 might be the D (5 bases). From germline, CDR1 is MNHNS and CDR2 SASEGT. CDR3 length equals 15 residues. Trimming stripped 2 bases from V and 6 bases from J, with 14 bases between. DNA for the CDR3: TGTGCCAGCAGTGAAACGGCAGGGTGGACTCAGCCCCAGCATTTT. Its translation is CASSETAGWTQPQHF.

This clone was detected a few times. V and J are TRBV11-3 and TRBJ1-2; D is unclear. This CDR3 has 15 residues. CDR1 SGHNT and CDR2 YENEEA come from the germline V gene. V was shortened by 4 bases and J by 1 base, with 13 bases between the two germline ends. The chain's CDR3 is CASSSAGGRNYGYTF. The CDR3 DNA sequence: TGTGCCAGCAGCTCTGCGGGAGGCCGTAACTATGGCTACACCTTC.

For this clone: The same CDR3 is also encoded by other DNA sequences in this sample. The chain combines TRBV6-6 with TRBJ1-1; a possible D gene is TRBD1 (5 bases). Germline-derived CDR1 and CDR2 are MNHNY and SVGAGI (reference sequence). This CDR3 region has 14 residues. Trimming shortened V by 3 bases and J by 1 base, and 9 bases separated the two germline ends. In DNA form, the CDR3 reads TGTGCCAGCAGTTATGGGGGGACGAACACTGAAGCTTTCTTT. Translation: CASSYGGTNTEAFF.

This rearrangement joins TRBV5-1 to TRBJ2-1; 14 bases match TRBD2. V gave up 0 bases and J gave up 4 bases; unmatched junction bases: 9. The V gene's germline CDR1 is SGHRS and CDR2 YFSETQ. This CDR3 spans 19 amino acids. CDR3 nucleotide sequence: TGCGCCAGCAGCTTGGACCCGGGACTAGCGGGAGCAAGGTACAATGAGCAGTTCTTC. Protein product: CASSLDPGLAGARYNEQFF. Full variable domain (missing parts from reference TRBV5-1 and TRBJ2-1): KAGVTQTPRYLIKTRGQQVTLSCSPISGHRSVSWYQQTPGQGLQFLFEYFSETQRNKGNFPGRFSGRQFSNSRSEMNVSTLELGDSALYLCASSLDPGLAGARYNEQFFGPGTRLTVL.

V gene TRBV4-3 combines with J gene TRBJ1-3; 8 bases fit TRBD1. The CDR3 runs 17 residues. V lost 4 bases and J lost 2; bases outside the gene matches: 10. Germline lookup yields CDR1 LGHNA and CDR2 YSLEER. The CDR3 spells CASSPGTGTLTGNTIYF. CDR3 sequence (DNA): TGCGCCAGCAGCCCAGGGACAGGAACTCTAACTGGAAACACCATATATTTT.

The chain combines TRBV9 with TRBJ2-4, with TRBD2 matching 8 bases. This CDR3 is built from 14 residues. The ends lost 3 bases at V and 8 bases at J; junction bases unmatched: 7. Germline assignment: CDR1 SGDLS and CDR2 YYNGEE. In DNA, the CDR3 is TGTGCCAGCAGCGAAAGCGGGAGCAGATACATTCAGTACTTC. Residues: CASSESGSRYIQYF.

The gene calls are TRBV30 and TRBJ1-2; D possibly corresponds to TRBD1 (6 bases). Germline V lookup: CDR1 GTSNPN, CDR2 SVGIG (reference sequence). With 5 bases removed from V and 6 bases from J, the gap between germline ends came to 13 bases. The length of the CDR3 is 12 residues. CDR3: CAWPNHRDGYTF. As DNA, the CDR3 is TGTGCCTGGCCGAACCACAGGGATGGCTACACCTTC.

The chain links TRBV28 to TRBJ1-2; 8 positions agree with TRBD1. V lost 3 bases and J lost 1; bases outside the gene matches: 10. From germline, CDR1 is MDHEN and CDR2 SYDVKM. The CDR3 spans 17 residues. The CDR3 nucleotides are TGTGCCAGCAGTTTGGGGCAGGGGGCTGGGGGTAACTATGGCTACACCTTC. Its protein product is CASSLGQGAGGNYGYTF.